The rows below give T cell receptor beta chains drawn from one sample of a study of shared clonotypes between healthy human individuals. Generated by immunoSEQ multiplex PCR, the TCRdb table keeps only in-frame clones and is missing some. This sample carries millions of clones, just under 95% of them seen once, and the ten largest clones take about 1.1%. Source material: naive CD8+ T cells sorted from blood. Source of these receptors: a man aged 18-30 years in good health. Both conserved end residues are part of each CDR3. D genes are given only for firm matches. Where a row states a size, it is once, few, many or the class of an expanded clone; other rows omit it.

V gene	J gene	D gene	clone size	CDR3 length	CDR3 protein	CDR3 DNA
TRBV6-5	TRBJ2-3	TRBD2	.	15	CASSSPTSLAYTQYF	TGTGCCAGCAGTTCACCGACTAGCCTTGCATATACGCAGTATTTT
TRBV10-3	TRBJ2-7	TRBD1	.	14	CAIRGQGADYEQYF	TGTGCCATCAGGGGACAGGGGGCGGACTACGAGCAGTACTTC
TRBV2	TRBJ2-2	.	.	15	CASMEGGLNTGELFF	TGTGCCAGCATGGAGGGTGGGCTAAACACCGGGGAGCTGTTTTTT
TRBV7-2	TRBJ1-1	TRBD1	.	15	CASSLGAGGESEAFF	TGTGCCAGCAGCTTAGGGGCAGGGGGCGAATCTGAAGCTTTCTTT
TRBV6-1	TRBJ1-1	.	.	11	CASSVGTEAFF	TGTGCCAGCAGTGTTGGCACTGAAGCTTTCTTT
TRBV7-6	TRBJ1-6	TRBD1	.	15	CASSHQGQGESPLHF	TGTGCCAGCAGCCACCAGGGACAGGGGGAATCACCCCTCCACTTT
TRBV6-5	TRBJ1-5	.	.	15	CASSLDSHANQPQHF	TGTGCCAGCAGCCTAGACAGCCATGCAAATCAGCCCCAGCATTTT
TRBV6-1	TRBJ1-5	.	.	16	CASSEGWGEGNQPQHF	TGTGCCAGCAGTGAAGGTTGGGGGGAGGGCAATCAGCCCCAGCATTTT
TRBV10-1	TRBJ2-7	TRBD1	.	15	CASSESRGQGYEQYF	TGCGCCAGCAGTGAGTCGCGGGGACAGGGCTACGAGCAGTACTTC
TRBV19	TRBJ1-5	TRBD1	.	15	CASSPGTGGHQPQHF	TGTGCCAGTAGCCCCGGGACAGGGGGCCATCAGCCCCAGCATTTT
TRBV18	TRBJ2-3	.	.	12	CASSPDSFYQYF	TGTGCCAGCTCACCGGACAGTTTTTACCAGTATTTT
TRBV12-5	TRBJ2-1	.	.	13	CASALTGYNEQFF	TGTGCTAGTGCCTTGACAGGTTACAATGAGCAGTTCTTC
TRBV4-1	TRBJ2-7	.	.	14	CASSLGGSVHEQYF	TGCGCCAGCAGCCTGGGAGGTTCCGTCCACGAGCAGTACTTC
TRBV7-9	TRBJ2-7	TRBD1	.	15	CASSPGTDRLYEQYF	TGTGCCAGCAGCCCCGGGACAGATAGACTTTACGAGCAGTACTTC
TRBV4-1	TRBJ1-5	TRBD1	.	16	CASSQTGGAGNQPQHF	TGCGCCAGCAGCCAGACAGGGGGCGCTGGCAATCAGCCCCAGCATTTT
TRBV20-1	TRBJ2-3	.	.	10	CSAPGDTQYF	TGCAGTGCCCCGGGAGATACGCAGTATTTT
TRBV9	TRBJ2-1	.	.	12	CASSSIADEQFF	TGTGCCAGCAGCTCAATAGCAGATGAGCAGTTCTTC
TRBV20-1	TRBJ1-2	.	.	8	CSASPYTF	TGCAGTGCTAGTCCCTACACCTTC
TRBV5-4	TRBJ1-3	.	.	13	CASSEGTGNTIYF	TGTGCCAGCAGCGAGGGGACTGGAAACACCATATATTTT
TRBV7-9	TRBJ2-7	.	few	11	CASSPGYEQYF	TGTGCCAGCAGCCCCGGGTACGAGCAGTACTTC
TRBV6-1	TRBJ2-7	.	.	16	CASSEPDRFWQDEQYF	TGTGCCAGCAGTGAACCAGACAGGTTCTGGCAAGACGAGCAGTACTTC
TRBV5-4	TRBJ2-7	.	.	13	CASSFGGLYEQYF	TGTGCCAGCAGCTTTGGGGGCCTCTACGAGCAGTACTTC
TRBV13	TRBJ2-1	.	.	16	CASSLGGTGPYNEQFF	TGTGCCAGCAGCCTTGGGGGAACAGGACCCTACAATGAGCAGTTCTTC
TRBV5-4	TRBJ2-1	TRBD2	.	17	CASSFEIAGGNINEQFF	TGTGCCAGCAGCTTTGAAATAGCGGGAGGGAATATCAATGAGCAGTTCTTC
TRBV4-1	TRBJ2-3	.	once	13	CASSQVGSDTQYF	TGCGCCAGCAGCCAAGTAGGTTCAGATACGCAGTATTTT
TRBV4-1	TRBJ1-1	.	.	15	CASSREPRGSTEAFF	TGCGCCAGCAGCCGCGAACCCAGGGGCAGCACTGAAGCTTTCTTT
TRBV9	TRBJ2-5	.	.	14	CASSVGTAQETQYF	TGTGCCAGCAGCGTAGGAACAGCTCAAGAGACCCAGTACTTC
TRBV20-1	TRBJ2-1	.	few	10	CSASPGEQFF	TGCAGTGCTAGCCCAGGTGAGCAGTTCTTC
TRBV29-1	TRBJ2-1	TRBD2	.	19	CSVKGDRYEESGSLDEQFF	TGCAGCGTTAAGGGGGATCGGTATGAGGAGAGCGGGAGTTTAGATGAGCAGTTCTTC
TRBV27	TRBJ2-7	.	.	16	CASWSKGRAPSYEQYF	TGTGCCAGCTGGTCGAAAGGCAGGGCCCCTTCCTACGAGCAGTACTTC
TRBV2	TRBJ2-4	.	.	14	CASSEVGGQNIQYF	TGTGCCAGCAGTGAGGTGGGGGGACAAAACATTCAGTACTTC
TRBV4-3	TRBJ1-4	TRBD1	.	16	CASSQERKDRDEKLFF	TGCGCCAGCAGCCAAGAAAGGAAGGACAGGGATGAAAAACTGTTTTTT
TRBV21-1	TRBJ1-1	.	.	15	CASSGRQGAITEAFF	TGTGCCAGCAGCGGACGACAGGGGGCTATCACTGAAGCTTTCTTT
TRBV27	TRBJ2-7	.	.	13	CASRMTVSYEQYF	TGTGCCAGCAGGATGACAGTAAGCTACGAGCAGTACTTC
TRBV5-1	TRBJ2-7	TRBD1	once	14	CASSLSGQGAEQYF	TGCGCCAGCAGCTTGTCAGGACAGGGGGCCGAGCAGTACTTC
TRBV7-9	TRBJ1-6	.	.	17	CASSLGGNNPYNSPLHF	TGTGCCAGCAGCTTAGGAGGGAATAACCCGTATAATTCACCCCTCCACTTT
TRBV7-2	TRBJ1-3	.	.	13	CASSELAGNTIYF	TGTGCCAGCAGCGAGCTCGCCGGAAACACCATATATTTT
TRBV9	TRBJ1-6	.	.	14	CASSVADNNSPLHF	TGTGCCAGCAGCGTAGCTGATAATAATTCACCCCTCCACTTT
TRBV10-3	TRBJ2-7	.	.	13	CATLRDGTYEQYF	TGTGCCACTCTCCGGGACGGCACCTACGAGCAGTACTTC
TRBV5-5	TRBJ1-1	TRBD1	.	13	CATQQGAWTEAFF	TGTGCCACCCAACAGGGGGCTTGGACTGAAGCTTTCTTT
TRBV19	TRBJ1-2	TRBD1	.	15	CASSSTGTANYGYTF	TGTGCCAGTAGCTCCACCGGGACAGCAAACTATGGCTACACCTTC
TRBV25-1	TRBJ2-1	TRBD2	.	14	CASSRLTSMVEQFF	TGTGCCAGCAGTAGATTGACTAGCATGGTTGAGCAGTTCTTC
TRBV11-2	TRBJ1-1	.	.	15	CASSSPRDLGTEAFF	TGTGCCAGCAGCTCCCCCCGGGACTTAGGGACTGAAGCTTTCTTT
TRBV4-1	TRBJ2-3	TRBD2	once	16	CASSQEGGLVSDTQYF	TGCGCCAGCAGCCAAGAGGGGGGACTAGTTTCAGATACGCAGTATTTT
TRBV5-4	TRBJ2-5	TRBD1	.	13	CASSPQGGETQYF	TGTGCCAGCAGCCCACAGGGGGGAGAGACCCAGTACTTC
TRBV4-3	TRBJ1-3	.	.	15	CASSQDAGEGNTIYF	TGCGCCAGCAGCCAAGATGCCGGGGAAGGAAACACCATATATTTT
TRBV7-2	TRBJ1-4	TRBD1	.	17	CASSLPRQGATNEKLFF	TGTGCCAGCAGCTTACCTAGACAGGGGGCAACTAATGAAAAACTGTTTTTT